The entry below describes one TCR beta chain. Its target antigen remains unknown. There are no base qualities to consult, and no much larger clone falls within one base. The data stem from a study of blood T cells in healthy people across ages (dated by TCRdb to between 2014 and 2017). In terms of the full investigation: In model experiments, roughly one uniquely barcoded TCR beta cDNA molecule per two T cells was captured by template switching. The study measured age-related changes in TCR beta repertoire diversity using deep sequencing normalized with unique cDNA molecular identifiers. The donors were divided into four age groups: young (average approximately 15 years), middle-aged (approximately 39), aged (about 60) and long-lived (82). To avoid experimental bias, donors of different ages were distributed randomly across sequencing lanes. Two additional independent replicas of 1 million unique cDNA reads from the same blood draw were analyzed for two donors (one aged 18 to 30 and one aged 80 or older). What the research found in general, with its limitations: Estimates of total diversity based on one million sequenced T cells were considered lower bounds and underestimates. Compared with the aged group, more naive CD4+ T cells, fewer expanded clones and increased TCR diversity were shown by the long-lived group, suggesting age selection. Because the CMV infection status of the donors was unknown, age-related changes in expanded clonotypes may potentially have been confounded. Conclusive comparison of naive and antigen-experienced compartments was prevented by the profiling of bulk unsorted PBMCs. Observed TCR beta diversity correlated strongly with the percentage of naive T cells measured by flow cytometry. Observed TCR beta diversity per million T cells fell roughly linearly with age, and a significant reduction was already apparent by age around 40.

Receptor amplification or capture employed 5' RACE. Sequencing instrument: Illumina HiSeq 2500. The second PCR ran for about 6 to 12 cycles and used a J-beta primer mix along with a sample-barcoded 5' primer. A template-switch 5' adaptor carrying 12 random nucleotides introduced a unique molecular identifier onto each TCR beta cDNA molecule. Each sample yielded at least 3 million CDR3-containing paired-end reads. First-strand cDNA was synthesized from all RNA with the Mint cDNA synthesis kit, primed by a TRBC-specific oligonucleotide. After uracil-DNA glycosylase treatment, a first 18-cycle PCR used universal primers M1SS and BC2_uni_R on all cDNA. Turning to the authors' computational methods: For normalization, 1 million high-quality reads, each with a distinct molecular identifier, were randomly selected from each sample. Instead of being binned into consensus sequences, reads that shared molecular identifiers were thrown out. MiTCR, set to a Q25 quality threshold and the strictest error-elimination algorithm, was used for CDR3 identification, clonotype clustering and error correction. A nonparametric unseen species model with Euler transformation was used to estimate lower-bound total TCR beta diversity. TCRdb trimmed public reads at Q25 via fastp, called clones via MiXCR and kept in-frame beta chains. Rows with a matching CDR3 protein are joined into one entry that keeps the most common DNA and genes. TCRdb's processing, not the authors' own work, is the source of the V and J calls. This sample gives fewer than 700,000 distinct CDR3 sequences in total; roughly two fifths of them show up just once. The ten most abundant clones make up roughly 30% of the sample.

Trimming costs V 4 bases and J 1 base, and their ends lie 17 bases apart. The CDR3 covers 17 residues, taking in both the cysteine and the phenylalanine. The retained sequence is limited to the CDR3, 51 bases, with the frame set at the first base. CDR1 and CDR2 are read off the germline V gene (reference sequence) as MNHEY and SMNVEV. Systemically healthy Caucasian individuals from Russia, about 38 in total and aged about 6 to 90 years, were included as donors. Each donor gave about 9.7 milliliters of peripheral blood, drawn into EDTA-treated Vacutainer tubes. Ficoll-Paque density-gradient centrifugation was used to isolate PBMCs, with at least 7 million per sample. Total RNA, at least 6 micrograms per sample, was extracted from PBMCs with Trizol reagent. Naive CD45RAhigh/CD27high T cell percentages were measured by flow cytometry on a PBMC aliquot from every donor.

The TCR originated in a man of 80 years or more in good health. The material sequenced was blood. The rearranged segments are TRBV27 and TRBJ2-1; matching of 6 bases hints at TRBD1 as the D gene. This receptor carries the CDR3 CASSYSSDRTSYNEQFF. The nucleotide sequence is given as TGTGCCAGCAGTTATAGCTCCGACAGGACTTCCTACAATGAGCAGTTCTTC.